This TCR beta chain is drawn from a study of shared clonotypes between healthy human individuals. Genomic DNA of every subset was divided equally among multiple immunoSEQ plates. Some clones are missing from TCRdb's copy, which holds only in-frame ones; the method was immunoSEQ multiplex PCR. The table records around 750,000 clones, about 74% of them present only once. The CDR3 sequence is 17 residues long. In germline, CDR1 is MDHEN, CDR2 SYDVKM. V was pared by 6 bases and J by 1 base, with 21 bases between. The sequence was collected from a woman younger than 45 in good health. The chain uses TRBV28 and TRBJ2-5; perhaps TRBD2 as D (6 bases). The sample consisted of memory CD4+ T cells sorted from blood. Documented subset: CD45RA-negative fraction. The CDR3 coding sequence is TGTGCCAGCAGCCCCAAACTAGAGCGGGTTTTCCAAGAGACCCAGTACTTC. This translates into CASSPKLERVFQETQYF.